The rows below give T cell receptor beta chains drawn from one sample of a study of blood T cell repertoires in COVID-19. Clones were read by immunoSEQ multiplex PCR, and TCRdb kept only the in-frame ones, dropping some. Found here are roughly 500,000 clones, over 75% of them singletons; the top ten hold about 3%. What was sequenced was peripheral blood. These receptors all come from a human donor in a cohort sampled during active COVID-19. Both conserved end residues are part of each CDR3. The order of the fields is V gene, J gene, CDR3 protein.

TRBV7-3,TRBJ1-1,CASSSQLNTEAFF
TRBV11-1,TRBJ2-5,CASSRDGLDQETQYF
TRBV28,TRBJ1-5,CASSGTGAQPQHF
TRBV19,TRBJ2-7,CASSQLAGASVSYEQYF
TRBV6-5,TRBJ1-2,CASSWDRVGEGYTF
TRBV3-1/TRBV3-2,TRBJ2-1,CASSLGTSGRNDEQFF
TRBV5-1,TRBJ2-5,CASSLAPGQGAKTQYF
TRBV27,TRBJ2-7,CASSGRSKDGSSYEQYF
TRBV5-5,TRBJ2-2,CASSLRLAGGELFF
TRBV9,TRBJ1-2,CASSPAGTALGYTF
TRBV18,TRBJ2-7,CASSPTLAGTYEQYF
TRBV25-1,TRBJ1-2,CASSEFGGREDGYTF
TRBV27,TRBJ1-6,CASSPGHSPLHF
TRBV7-2,TRBJ2-7,CASSLVAGSEQYF
TRBV11-3,TRBJ2-7,CASSLMRGQPEQYF
TRBV10-3,TRBJ2-1,CATADPGRGNEQFF
TRBV7-6,TRBJ2-7,CASSLGTSGSSYEQYF
TRBV3-1/TRBV3-2,TRBJ2-7,CASSPWAGTSGYEQYF
TRBV5-1,TRBJ2-3,CASSLEAQVDTQYF
TRBV7-2,TRBJ2-1,CASSQVGDFYNEQFF
TRBV7-2,TRBJ2-7,CASRLRLAGDNEQYF
TRBV10-1,TRBJ2-3,CASSRTGDTDTQYF
TRBV28,TRBJ2-7,CASSFPLTYEQYF
TRBV4-1,TRBJ2-5,CASSPRLRGMNQETQYF
TRBV6-5,TRBJ1-5,CASKGQADQPQHF
TRBV7-3,TRBJ2-6,CASSLRPTSVISGANVLTF
TRBV6-6,TRBJ2-2,CASIPTGLYGELFF
TRBV4-2,TRBJ2-3,CASSQDLDRGTDTQYF
TRBV7-3,TRBJ2-5,CASSLTTGVGETQYF
TRBV18,TRBJ2-5,CASSRQETQYF
TRBV15,TRBJ2-5,CATSTGTGRQETQYF
TRBV6-6,TRBJ1-4,CASSYSTGKSNEKLFF
TRBV19,TRBJ1-5,CASSTGTGRQPQHF
TRBV18,TRBJ1-4,CASSPPGQASNEKLFF
TRBV5-8,TRBJ1-3,CASSLGTGKHSGNTIYF
TRBV11-3,TRBJ2-1,CASSSTRTSGHYNEQFF
TRBV4-1,TRBJ2-5,CASSRGASGTGETQYF
TRBV5-1,TRBJ1-2,CASRIGQGTEGYTF
TRBV30,TRBJ1-1,CAWSGLLNTEAFF
TRBV19,TRBJ1-4,CASSPNLLEKLFF
TRBV20-1,TRBJ2-7,CSASVRSGYEQYF
TRBV11-2,TRBJ1-3,CASSLDGQFLSGNTIYF
TRBV19,TRBJ1-3,CASSSRQASSGNTIYF